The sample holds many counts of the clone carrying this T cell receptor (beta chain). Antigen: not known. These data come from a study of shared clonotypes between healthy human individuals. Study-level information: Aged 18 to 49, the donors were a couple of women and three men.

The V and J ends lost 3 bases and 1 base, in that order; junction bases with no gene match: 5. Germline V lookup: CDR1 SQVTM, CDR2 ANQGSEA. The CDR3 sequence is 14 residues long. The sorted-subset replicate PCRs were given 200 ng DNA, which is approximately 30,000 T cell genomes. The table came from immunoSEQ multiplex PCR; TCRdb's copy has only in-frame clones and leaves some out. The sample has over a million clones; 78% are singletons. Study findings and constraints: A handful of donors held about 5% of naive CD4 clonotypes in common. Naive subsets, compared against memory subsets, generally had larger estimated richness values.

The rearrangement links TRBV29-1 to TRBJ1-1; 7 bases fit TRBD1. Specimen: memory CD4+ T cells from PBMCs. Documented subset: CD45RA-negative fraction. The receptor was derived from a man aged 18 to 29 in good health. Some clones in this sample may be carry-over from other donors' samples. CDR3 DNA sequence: TGCAGCGTTGATGGGGACAGCTCGAACACTGAAGCTTTCTTT. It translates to CSVDGDSSNTEAFF.